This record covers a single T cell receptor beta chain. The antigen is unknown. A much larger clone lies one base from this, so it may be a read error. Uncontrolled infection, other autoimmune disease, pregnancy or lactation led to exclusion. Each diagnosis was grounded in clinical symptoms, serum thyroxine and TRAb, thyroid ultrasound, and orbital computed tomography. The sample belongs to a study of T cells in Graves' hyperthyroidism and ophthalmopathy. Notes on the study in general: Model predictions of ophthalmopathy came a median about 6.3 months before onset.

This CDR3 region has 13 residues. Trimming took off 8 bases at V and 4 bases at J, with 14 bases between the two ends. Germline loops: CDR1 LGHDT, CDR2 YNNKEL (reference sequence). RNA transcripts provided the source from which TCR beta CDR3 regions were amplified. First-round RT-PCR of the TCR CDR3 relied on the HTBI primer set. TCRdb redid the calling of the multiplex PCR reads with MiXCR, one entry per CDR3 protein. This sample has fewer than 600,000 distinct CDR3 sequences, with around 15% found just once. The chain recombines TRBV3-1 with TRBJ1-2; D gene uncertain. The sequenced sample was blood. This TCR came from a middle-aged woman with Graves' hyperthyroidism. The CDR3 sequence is CASGRGEGYGYTF. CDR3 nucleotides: TGTGCCAGCGGCCGGGGAGAGGGCTATGGCTACACCTTC.